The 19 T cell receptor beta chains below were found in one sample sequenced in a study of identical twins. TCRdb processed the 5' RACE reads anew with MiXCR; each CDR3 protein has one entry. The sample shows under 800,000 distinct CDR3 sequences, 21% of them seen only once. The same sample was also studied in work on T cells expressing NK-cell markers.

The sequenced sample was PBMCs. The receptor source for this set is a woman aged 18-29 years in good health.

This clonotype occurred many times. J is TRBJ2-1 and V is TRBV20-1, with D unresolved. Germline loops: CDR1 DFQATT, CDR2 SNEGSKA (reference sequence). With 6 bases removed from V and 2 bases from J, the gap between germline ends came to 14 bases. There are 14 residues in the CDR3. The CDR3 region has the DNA TGCAGTGCCAACCCGACTGGGACCTACAATGAGCAGTTCTTC. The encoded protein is CSANPTGTYNEQFF.

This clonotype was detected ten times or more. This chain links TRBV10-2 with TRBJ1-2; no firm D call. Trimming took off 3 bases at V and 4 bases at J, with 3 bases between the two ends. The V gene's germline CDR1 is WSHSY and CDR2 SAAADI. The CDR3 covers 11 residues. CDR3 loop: CASSDLYGYTF. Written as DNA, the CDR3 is TGCGCCAGCAGTGACCTCTATGGCTACACCTTC.

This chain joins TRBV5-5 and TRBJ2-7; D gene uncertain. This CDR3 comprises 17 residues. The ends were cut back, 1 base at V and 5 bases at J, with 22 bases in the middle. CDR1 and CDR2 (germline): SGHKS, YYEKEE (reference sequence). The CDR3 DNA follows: TGTGCCAGCAGCTTGAGGGATACCCTAGTCGGTCCTCACGAGCAGTACTTC. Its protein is CASSLRDTLVGPHEQYF.

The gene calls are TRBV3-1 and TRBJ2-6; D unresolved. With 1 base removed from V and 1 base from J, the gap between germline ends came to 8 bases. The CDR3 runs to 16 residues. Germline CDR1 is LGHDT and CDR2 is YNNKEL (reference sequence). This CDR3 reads CASSQVSASGANVLTF. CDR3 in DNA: TGTGCCAGCAGCCAAGTTTCCGCATCTGGGGCCAACGTCCTGACTTTC.

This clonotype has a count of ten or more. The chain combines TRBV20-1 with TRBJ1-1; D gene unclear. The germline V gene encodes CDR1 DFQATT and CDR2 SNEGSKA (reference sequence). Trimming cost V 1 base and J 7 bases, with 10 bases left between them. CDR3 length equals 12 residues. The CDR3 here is CSARAGTFEAFF. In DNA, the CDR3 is TGCAGTGCTAGAGCGGGTACTTTTGAAGCTTTCTTT.

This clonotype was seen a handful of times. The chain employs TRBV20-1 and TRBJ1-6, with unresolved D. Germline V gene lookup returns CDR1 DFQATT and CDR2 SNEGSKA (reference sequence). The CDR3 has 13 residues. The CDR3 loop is CSAITVSDSPLHF. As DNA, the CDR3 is TGCAGCGCAATTACAGTTTCGGATTCACCCCTCCACTTT.

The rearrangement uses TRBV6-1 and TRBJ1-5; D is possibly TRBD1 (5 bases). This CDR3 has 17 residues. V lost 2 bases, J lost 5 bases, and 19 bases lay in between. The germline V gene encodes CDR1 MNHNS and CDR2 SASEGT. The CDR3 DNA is TGTGCCAGCAGTGAAAGTCGTTCAGGGCGACTCTATCAGCCCCAGCATTTT. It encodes CASSESRSGRLYQPQHF.

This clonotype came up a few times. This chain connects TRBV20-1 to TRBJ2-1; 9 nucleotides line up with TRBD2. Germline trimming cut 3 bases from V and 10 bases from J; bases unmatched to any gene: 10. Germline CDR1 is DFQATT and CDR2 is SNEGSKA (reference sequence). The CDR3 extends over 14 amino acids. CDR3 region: CSASVAGAGWEQFF. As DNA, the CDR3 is TGCAGTGCTAGTGTAGCGGGGGCTGGTTGGGAGCAGTTCTTC.

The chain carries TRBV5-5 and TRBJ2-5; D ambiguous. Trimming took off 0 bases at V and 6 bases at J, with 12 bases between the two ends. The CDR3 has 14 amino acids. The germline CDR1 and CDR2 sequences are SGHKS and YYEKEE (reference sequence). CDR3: CASSLDGLTKTQYF. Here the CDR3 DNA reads TGTGCCAGCAGCTTGGATGGGCTAACGAAGACCCAGTACTTC.

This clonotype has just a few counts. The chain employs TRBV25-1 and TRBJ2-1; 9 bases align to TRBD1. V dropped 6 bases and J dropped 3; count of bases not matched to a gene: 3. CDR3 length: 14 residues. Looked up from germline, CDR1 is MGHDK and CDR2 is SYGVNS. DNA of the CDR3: TGTGCCAGCAGATCGGGACAGGGCTACAATGAGCAGTTCTTC. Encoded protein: CASRSGQGYNEQFF.

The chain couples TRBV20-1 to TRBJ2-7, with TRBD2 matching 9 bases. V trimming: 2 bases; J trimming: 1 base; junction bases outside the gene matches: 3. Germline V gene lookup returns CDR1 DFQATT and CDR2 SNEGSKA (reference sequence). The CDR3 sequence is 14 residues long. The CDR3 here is CSARPSGGSYEQYF. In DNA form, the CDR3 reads TGCAGTGCTAGACCGAGCGGGGGGTCCTACGAGCAGTACTTC.

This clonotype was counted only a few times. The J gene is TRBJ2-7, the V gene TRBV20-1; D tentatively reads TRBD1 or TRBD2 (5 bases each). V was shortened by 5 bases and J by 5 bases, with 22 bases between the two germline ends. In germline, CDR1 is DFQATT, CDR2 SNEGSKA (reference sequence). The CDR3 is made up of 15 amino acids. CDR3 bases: TGCAGTGCTCGGAATCCACATGGGGGTAGAGACGAGCAGTACTTC. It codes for CSARNPHGGRDEQYF.

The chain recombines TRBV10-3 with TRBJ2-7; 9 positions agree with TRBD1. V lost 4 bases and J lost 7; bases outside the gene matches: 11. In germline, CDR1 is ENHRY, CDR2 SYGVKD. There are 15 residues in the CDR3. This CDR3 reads CAISGRTGDLREQYF. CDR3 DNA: TGTGCCATCAGTGGGAGGACAGGGGACTTAAGAGAGCAGTACTTC.

The DNA for the CDR3 is TGCAGTGCGCGGGGACAGAGTAACTCTGGGGCCAACGTCCTGACTTTC. The encoded protein is CSARGQSNSGANVLTF. V and J are TRBV20-1 and TRBJ2-6; perhaps TRBD1 as D (7 bases). Per germline, CDR1 DFQATT and CDR2 SNEGSKA (reference sequence). The ends were cut back, 6 bases at V and 0 bases at J, with 15 bases in the middle. The CDR3 length is 16 residues.

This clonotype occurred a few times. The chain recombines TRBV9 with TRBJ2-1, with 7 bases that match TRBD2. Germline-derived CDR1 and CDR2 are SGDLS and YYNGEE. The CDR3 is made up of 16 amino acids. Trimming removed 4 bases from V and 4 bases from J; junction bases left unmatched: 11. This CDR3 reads CASSPTPGAGYNEQFF. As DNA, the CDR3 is TGTGCCAGCAGCCCGACCCCGGGAGCGGGGTACAATGAGCAGTTCTTC.

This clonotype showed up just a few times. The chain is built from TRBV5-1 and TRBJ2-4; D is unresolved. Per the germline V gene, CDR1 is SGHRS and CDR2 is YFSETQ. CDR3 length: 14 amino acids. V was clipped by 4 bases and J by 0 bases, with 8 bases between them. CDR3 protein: CASSPTIAKNIQYF. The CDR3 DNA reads TGCGCCAGCAGCCCTACGATAGCCAAAAACATTCAGTACTTC. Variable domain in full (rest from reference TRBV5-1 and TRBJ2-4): KAGVTQTPRYLIKTRGQQVTLSCSPISGHRSVSWYQQTPGQGLQFLFEYFSETQRNKGNFPGRFSGRQFSNSRSEMNVSTLELGDSALYLCASSPTIAKNIQYFGAGTRLSVL.

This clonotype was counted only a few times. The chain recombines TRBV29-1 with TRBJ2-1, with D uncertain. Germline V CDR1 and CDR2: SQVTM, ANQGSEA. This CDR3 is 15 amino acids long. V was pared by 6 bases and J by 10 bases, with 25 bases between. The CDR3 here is CSVHLSQTALGEQFF. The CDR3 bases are TGCAGCGTCCACCTTAGTCAGACTGCTTTGGGAGAGCAGTTCTTC.

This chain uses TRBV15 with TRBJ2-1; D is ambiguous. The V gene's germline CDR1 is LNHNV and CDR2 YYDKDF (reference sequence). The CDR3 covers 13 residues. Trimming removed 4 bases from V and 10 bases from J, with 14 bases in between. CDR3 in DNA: TGTGCCACCAGCACCCTGAGTTTTGGGGAGCAGTTCTTC. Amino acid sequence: CATSTLSFGEQFF.

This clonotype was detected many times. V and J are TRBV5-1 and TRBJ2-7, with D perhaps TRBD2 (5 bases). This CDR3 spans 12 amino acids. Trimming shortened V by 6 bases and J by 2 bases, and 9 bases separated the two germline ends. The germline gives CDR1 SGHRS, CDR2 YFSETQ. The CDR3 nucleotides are TGCGCCAGCACCGAGGGCACCTACGAGCAGTACTTC. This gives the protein CASTEGTYEQYF.